Listed here are 22 T cell receptor beta chains from one sample, sequenced in a study of OX40 agonist ivuxolimab in advanced cancers. Measured with immunoSEQ multiplex PCR; TCRdb has only the in-frame clones, and not every one. The table lists approximately 100,000 clones, over 75% of them singletons. The material sequenced was CD4+ or CD8+ T cells sorted from blood, taken in a trial of the OX40 agonist ivuxolimab. The source of these receptors is an adult with an advanced solid tumor such as melanoma, head and neck, liver or kidney cancer.

The rearrangement uses TRBV25-1 and TRBJ2-1, with 10 nucleotides matching TRBD2. The CDR3 sequence is 15 residues long. Trimming at V came to 1 base and at J to 9 bases, leaving 6 bases not matched to a gene. Germline V CDR1 and CDR2: MGHDK, SYGVNS. In DNA form, the CDR3 reads TGTGCCAGCAGTGAATCGAGCGGGAGGGCCTCTGAGCAGTTCTTC. This gives the protein CASSESSGRASEQFF.

This clone was counted a few times. The same CDR3 is also encoded by other DNA sequences in this sample. The chain couples TRBV28 to TRBJ1-5; D possibly corresponds to TRBD1 (6 bases). The CDR3 is 14 residues long. Germline CDR1 and CDR2: MDHEN and SYDVKM. The V gene lost 3 bases and the J gene lost 4 bases, with 10 bases spanning the gap. CDR3 nucleotide sequence: TGTGCCAGCAGTTTGATTAGGGGGAATCAGCCCCAGCATTTT. As protein: CASSLIRGNQPQHF.

The chain joins TRBV28 to TRBJ2-7; TRBD1 might be the D (6 bases). The V gene's germline CDR1 is MDHEN and CDR2 SYDVKM. V was cut by 6 bases and J by 3 bases, with 12 bases left in between. There are 13 residues in the CDR3. The CDR3, as DNA: TGTGCCAGCAGCGGACAGACATTCTACGAGCAGTACTTC. Translation gives CASSGQTFYEQYF.

The chain couples TRBV6-1 to TRBJ2-1, with 11 bases identical to TRBD2. The V segment lost 6 bases and the J segment 2 bases; nucleotides outside the gene matches: 3. The germline CDR1 and CDR2 sequences are MNHNS and SASEGT. The CDR3 extends over 15 amino acids. The CDR3 spells CASSPTSGTYNEQFF. The CDR3 region has the DNA TGTGCCAGCAGCCCGACTAGCGGGACCTACAATGAGCAGTTCTTC.

The rearrangement links TRBV27 to TRBJ2-4; unclear D gene. Trimming shortened V by 1 base and J by 0 bases, and 7 bases separated the two germline ends. Germline assignment: CDR1 MNHEY and CDR2 SMNVEV (reference sequence). This CDR3 contains 15 residues. CDR3 nucleotides: TGTGCCAGCAGTTTATGGGGAAAAGCCAAAAACATTCAGTACTTC. Its translation: CASSLWGKAKNIQYF.

The chain uses TRBV25-1 and TRBJ2-2; 8 bases fit TRBD2. The V gene's germline CDR1 is MGHDK and CDR2 SYGVNS. Trimming at V came to 6 bases and at J to 5 bases, leaving 11 bases not matched to a gene. The CDR3 sequence is 16 residues long. The CDR3 bases are TGTGCCAGCAGGCAGAGTACTAGCGGCCAAACCGGGGAGCTGTTTTTT. Encoded protein: CASRQSTSGQTGELFF. The variable domain in full, with the rest retrieved from reference TRBV25-1 and TRBJ2-2, is EADIYQTPRYLVIGTGKKITLECSQTMGHDKMYWYQQDPGMELHLIHYSYGVNSTEKGDLSSESTVSRIRTEHFPLTLESARPSHTSQYLCASRQSTSGQTGELFFGEGSRLTVL.

This clone was picked up a small number of times. The genes are TRBV11-2 and TRBJ1-3; unclear D gene. V was cut by 4 bases and J by 2 bases, with 12 bases left in between. This CDR3 has 15 amino acids. Looked up from germline, CDR1 is SGHAT and CDR2 is FQNNGV. Written as DNA, the CDR3 is TGTGCCAGCAGCTCACTTCAGAGGCCTGGAAACACCATATATTTT. Translated, it gives CASSSLQRPGNTIYF.

The chain links TRBV5-1 to TRBJ2-4; D not resolved. The CDR3 extends over 15 amino acids. Germline V CDR1 and CDR2: SGHRS, YFSETQ. V shed 5 bases and J shed 1 base, with 13 bases lying between them. The CDR3 coding sequence is TGCGCCAGCAGAACAGTGTTCGACGCCAAAAACATTCAGTACTTC. Encoded protein: CASRTVFDAKNIQYF. The full variable domain, in which reference TRBV5-1 and TRBJ2-4 provide the parts outside the CDR3, is KAGVTQTPRYLIKTRGQQVTLSCSPISGHRSVSWYQQTPGQGLQFLFEYFSETQRNKGNFPGRFSGRQFSNSRSEMNVSTLELGDSALYLCASRTVFDAKNIQYFGAGTRLSVL.

This chain connects TRBV2 to TRBJ2-1, with TRBD1 matching 8 bases. Trimming cost V 5 bases and J 9 bases; bases outside gene matches: 12. The length of the CDR3 is 15 residues. The germline V gene has CDR1 SNHLY and CDR2 FYNNEI. CDR3 loop: CASSTAGGASSEQFF. CDR3 nucleotides: TGTGCCAGCAGTACAGCAGGGGGCGCCTCAAGTGAGCAGTTCTTC.

The chain carries TRBV19 and TRBJ2-6; TRBD1 matches 7 bases. Germline V gives CDR1 LNHDA, CDR2 SQIVND (reference sequence). The V gene end was trimmed by 2 bases and the J gene end by 0 bases; junction bases not matched to a gene: 4. There are 17 residues in the CDR3. CDR3 bases: TGTGCCAGTAGTATAAGGGGACAGCGCTCTGGGGCCAACGTCCTGACTTTC. It is translated as CASSIRGQRSGANVLTF.

The chain employs TRBV5-3 and TRBJ2-7; D perhaps matches TRBD2 (5 bases). TRBV5-3 is an ORF, and what it does is uncertain. CDR3 length: 15 amino acids. Trimming took off 0 bases at V and 3 bases at J, with 13 bases between the two ends. CDR3 sequence: CARSLGKRQGYEQYF. DNA of the CDR3: TGTGCCAGAAGCTTGGGTAAGCGGCAAGGCTACGAGCAGTACTTC.

The V call is TRBV4-2, the J call TRBJ1-3, with D unclear. Germline CDR1 and CDR2: LGHNA and YNFKEQ. The CDR3 length is 13 residues. Trimming removed 3 bases from V and 2 bases from J, with 5 bases in between. The CDR3 loop is CASSQLAGNTIYF. As DNA, the CDR3 is TGTGCCAGCAGCCAGCTTGCTGGAAACACCATATATTTT.

This chain joins TRBV7-3 and TRBJ1-3; D is undetermined. The CDR3 spans 13 residues. V lost 0 bases to trimming and J lost 4 bases, with 4 bases between them. Looked up from germline, CDR1 is SGHTA and CDR2 is FQGTGA. The CDR3 reads CASSLTWGNTIYF. CDR3 sequence (DNA): TGTGCCAGCAGCTTAACCTGGGGAAACACCATATATTTT. Drawing the rest from reference TRBV7-3 and TRBJ1-3, the complete variable domain is GAGVSQTPSNKVTEKGKYVELRCDPISGHTALYWYRQSLGQGPEFLIYFQGTGAADDSGLPNDRFFAVRPEGSVSTLKIQRTERGDSAVYLCASSLTWGNTIYFGEGSWLTVV.

This chain joins TRBV4-2 and TRBJ1-2; D remains ambiguous. The CDR3 runs 16 residues. The V and J ends lost 0 bases and 5 bases respectively, with 16 bases between them. The germline V gene has CDR1 LGHNA and CDR2 YNFKEQ. The CDR3 DNA reads TGTGCCAGCAGCCAAGATCCGGTGGGCAGAACATATGGCTACACCTTC. Its translation: CASSQDPVGRTYGYTF.

The J gene is TRBJ2-7, the V gene TRBV5-1; tentatively, D is TRBD1 (6 bases). CDR1 and CDR2 (germline): SGHRS, YFSETQ. CDR3 length equals 15 residues. The V and J ends lost 3 bases and 4 bases respectively, with 17 bases between them. The CDR3 bases are TGCGCCAGCAGCTCACAGGGTTACGGGAATTACGAGCAGTACTTC. Amino acids: CASSSQGYGNYEQYF.

The rearrangement links TRBV28 to TRBJ2-7, with 9 bases matching TRBD2. The ends lost 5 bases at V and 3 bases at J; junction bases unmatched: 26. The CDR3 extends over 21 amino acids. The germline gives CDR1 MDHEN, CDR2 SYDVKM. This CDR3 reads CASSPLLITLGGLATDYEQYF. CDR3 nucleotides: TGTGCCAGCAGTCCCCTCTTGATTACGTTGGGCGGACTAGCGACTGACTACGAGCAGTACTTC.

This clone was counted a single time. The J gene is TRBJ1-2, the V gene TRBV18; D is perhaps TRBD1 (5 bases). Germline CDR1 and CDR2: KGHSH and LQKENI. The CDR3 covers 13 residues. V was clipped by 2 bases and J by 7 bases, with 11 bases between them. The CDR3 nucleotides read TGTGCCAGCTCACCAGAGCTGAGGGGTGGCTACACCTTC. Its translation: CASSPELRGGYTF.

This chain joins TRBV5-4 and TRBJ1-5, with a weak D call TRBD1 (5 bases). This CDR3 region has 14 residues. V was cut by 1 base and J by 5 bases, with 10 bases left in between. CDR1 and CDR2 (germline): SGHNT, YYREEE (reference sequence). The CDR3 DNA is TGTGCCAGCAGCTTGCAGGGTATCGATCAGCCCCAGCATTTT. This sequence encodes CASSLQGIDQPQHF.

This chain joins TRBV5-1 and TRBJ1-3; D is uncertain. Trimming removed 0 bases from V and 2 bases from J, with 9 bases in between. This CDR3 is 15 amino acids long. CDR1 and CDR2 from the germline V gene are SGHRS and YFSETQ. The CDR3 sequence: CASSLGESPGNTIYF. DNA of the CDR3: TGCGCCAGCAGCTTGGGAGAGTCTCCTGGAAACACCATATATTTT.

The chain employs TRBV5-1 and TRBJ1-4, with no clear D. Germline CDR1 reads SGHRS; CDR2 reads YFSETQ. CDR3 size: 16 residues. With 0 bases removed from V and 0 bases from J, the gap between germline ends came to 9 bases. The CDR3 sequence is CASSLVGVATNEKLFF. The DNA for the CDR3 is TGCGCCAGCAGCTTGGTTGGCGTTGCAACTAATGAAAAACTGTTTTTT.

This clone showed up just once. The V and J genes are TRBV6-5 and TRBJ2-7; TRBD2 matches 8 bases. This CDR3 contains 14 residues. From germline, CDR1 is MNHEY and CDR2 SVGAGI. V trimming: 10 bases; J trimming: 5 bases; junction bases outside the gene matches: 13. The CDR3 nucleotides read TGTGCCACCCACAATCCCGGGAGGGCCCACGAGCAGTACTTC. This codes for CATHNPGRAHEQYF.

J is TRBJ2-5 and V is TRBV11-2; 12 bases match TRBD1. Germline loops: CDR1 SGHAT, CDR2 FQNNGV. V lost 3 bases and J lost 5; bases outside the gene matches: 13. This CDR3 is 18 amino acids long. The CDR3 bases are TGTGCCAGCAGCTTGGGACAGGGGGCCCGCCACGGCCGGGAGACCCAGTACTTC. Its translation is CASSLGQGARHGRETQYF. Full variable domain (outside the CDR3, taken from reference TRBV11-2 and TRBJ2-5): EAGVAQSPRYKIIEKRQSVAFWCNPISGHATLYWYQQILGQGPKLLIQFQNNGVVDDSQLPKDRFSAERLKGVDSTLKIQPAKLEDSAVYLCASSLGQGARHGRETQYFGPGTRLLVL.